The rows below give T cell receptor beta chains drawn from one sample of a study of blood T cell repertoires in COVID-19. Using immunoSEQ multiplex PCR, the repertoire was profiled, and TCRdb retains in-frame clones only, with some absent. The top ten clones hold around 2.8% of a sample with around 250,000 clones, less than 95% of them seen once. The sample comprised PBMCs or T cells enriched from blood (not recorded which). The receptors were gathered from a man aged 35-49 years who had been exposed to COVID-19. The CDR3 runs from the conserved cysteine through the conserved F or W. Each record gives: D gene, clone size, V gene, J gene, CDR3 DNA, CDR3 protein. The D gene is left open where the match is weak. Clone size is stated in some rows and not others, as once, few, many or a class when expanded.

TRBD1	.	TRBV7-9	TRBJ1-3	TGTGCCAGCAGCCCGACAGGGAAGGGAAACACCATATATTTT	CASSPTGKGNTIYF
TRBD1	.	TRBV7-9	TRBJ1-4	TGTGCCAGCAGCCCCGGGGACAGCTTTAATGAAAAACTGTTTTTT	CASSPGDSFNEKLFF
TRBD1	.	TRBV16	TRBJ2-7	TGTGCCAGCGGGGGACAGGGAAGGTACGAGCAGTACTTC	CASGGQGRYEQYF
TRBD1	.	TRBV25-1	TRBJ1-3	TGTGCCAGCAGCACTAGGACAGGAACTGGAAACACCATATATTTT	CASSTRTGTGNTIYF
.	few	TRBV7-2	TRBJ1-1	TGTGCCAGCAGCGTAGGGAGTCGTGGGAACACTGAAGCTTTCTTT	CASSVGSRGNTEAFF
TRBD2	.	TRBV18	TRBJ2-3	TGTGCCAGCTCACGGACTAGCCTAGGGACAGATACGCAGTATTTT	CASSRTSLGTDTQYF
.	.	TRBV21-1	TRBJ1-6	TGTGCCAGCAGCAAGCGGGGGAGGGGGAAGGATTCGTCACCCCTCCACTTT	CASSKRGRGKDSSPLHF
.	.	TRBV21-1	TRBJ2-2	TGTGCCAGCGCCACGGATGCGGGAGAAGGGACCGGGGAGCTGTTTTTT	CASATDAGEGTGELFF
.	once	TRBV27	TRBJ1-5	TGTGCCAGCAGTCTTTCCCAGGGAAATCAGCCCCAGCATTTT	CASSLSQGNQPQHF
.	.	TRBV6-5	TRBJ1-1	TGTGCCAGCAGTTACTCCCCCTGGAACACTGAAGCTTTCTTT	CASSYSPWNTEAFF
TRBD2	.	TRBV4-2	TRBJ2-6	TGTGCCAGCAGCCTCTCCCCCCTAGCGGGACGTCACTCTGGGGCCAACGTCCTGACTTTC	CASSLSPLAGRHSGANVLTF
.	once	TRBV28	TRBJ2-7	TGTGCCAGCAGTCCCCAAGACTCTTTCTCCTACGAGCAGTACTTC	CASSPQDSFSYEQYF
.	.	TRBV18	TRBJ2-5	TGTGCCAGCTCACCACCAGGGGTTCATCGAGAGACCCAGTACTTC	CASSPPGVHRETQYF
TRBD1	once	TRBV7-2	TRBJ1-1	TGTGCCAGCAGCTTAGCGACAGGGTTGAACACTGAAGCTTTCTTT	CASSLATGLNTEAFF
.	.	TRBV28	TRBJ2-7	TGTGCCAGCAGTCTCCCCCGCTCCTACGAGCAGTACTTC	CASSLPRSYEQYF
.	.	TRBV25-1	TRBJ2-1	TGTGCCAGCAGTGGCAGTCTGCCTTCAAATGAGCAGTTCTTC	CASSGSLPSNEQFF
.	.	TRBV25-1	TRBJ1-5	TGTGCCAGCAGTTCAACAAATCAGCCCCAGCATTTT	CASSSTNQPQHF
TRBD2	once	TRBV6-5	TRBJ2-7	TGTGCCAGCAGACTAGCGGGAGCTGGTGAGCAGTACTTC	CASRLAGAGEQYF
TRBD1	.	TRBV5-1	TRBJ1-2	TGCGCCAGCAGCCCCGGGACAGCTAACTATGGCTACACCTTC	CASSPGTANYGYTF
TRBD1	.	TRBV25-1	TRBJ2-4	TGTGCCAGCAGTGATTGGGGACAGACCCAAAACATTCAGTACTTC	CASSDWGQTQNIQYF
TRBD1	.	TRBV2	TRBJ2-7	TGTGCCGATTCAACAGGGGGAAGTTCCTACGAGCAGTACTTC	CADSTGGSSYEQYF
.	.	TRBV12-2	TRBJ2-3	TGTGCAAGTCGCTTAGATCCGCAGGCACGGAGCACAGATACGCAGTATTTT	CASRLDPQARSTDTQYF
TRBD1	once	TRBV5-1	TRBJ2-5	TGCGCCAGCAGCCTGGGGACAGAACGAGAGACCCAGTACTTC	CASSLGTERETQYF
.	.	TRBV28	TRBJ1-5	TGTGCCAGCAGTTTAGTACAGTCATCCAATCAGCCCCAGCATTTT	CASSLVQSSNQPQHF
TRBD1	.	TRBV19	TRBJ1-1	TGTGCCAGTAGTATAAGGGGGCTCCGTGAAGCTTTCTTT	CASSIRGLREAFF
.	.	TRBV3-1/TRBV3-2	TRBJ1-1	TGTGCCAGCAGCCAAGACAGGGGTGGCACTGAAGCTTTCTTT	CASSQDRGGTEAFF
.	.	TRBV25-1	TRBJ2-1	TGTGCCAGCAGTCTTGGACATCCCGCGGAGTTCTTC	CASSLGHPAEFF